What follows are 30 T cell receptor beta chains derived from one specimen sequenced in a study of beta chain features in type 1 diabetes (dated by TCRdb to the late 2010s). Broader findings and caveats from the paper: Type 1 diabetes patients showed a moderate but significant shortening of TCRB CDR3 length in all four CD4+ subsets.

Receptor amplification or capture employed the immunoSEQ multiplex PCR assay. The High Capacity cDNA Reverse Transcription Kit was used to reverse transcribe all of the isolated RNA, meaning that expressed TCRB transcripts were what got sequenced. TCRdb carries this immuneACCESS record with in-frame sequences only. Its versions omit some clonotypes, under half of them owing to an unresolved V gene in the studies checked, with the rest unexplained. The sample includes over 20,000 clones, with 49% observed a single time. The ten biggest clones cover 0.25% to 0.35% of the sample. Which antigens these TCRs recognize remains unknown. Sample: stem cell memory CD4+ T cells from blood. Sample cell subset or site, as interpreted from the label and publication: stem cell-like memory CD4+ T cells. These TCRs come from a man aged 30 to 45 with type 1 diabetes.

Only a few counts were recorded for this clone. V usage is TRBV19 and J usage is TRBJ2-5, with 9 bases identical to TRBD2. The CDR3 has 14 amino acids. CDR1 is LNHDA, CDR2 SQIVND, per germline (reference sequence). V trimming: 6 bases; J trimming: 6 bases; junction bases outside the gene matches: 8. The CDR3, as DNA: TGTGCCAGTAGGGGAGGTAGCGGGAGACAGACCCAGTACTTC. The encoded protein is CASRGGSGRQTQYF.

This clone has just one count. V and J are TRBV5-1 and TRBJ2-2; D possibly corresponds to TRBD2 (6 bases). Trimming took 7 bases from V and 2 from J, leaving 15 bases between them. The CDR3 extends over 15 amino acids. The V gene's germline CDR1 is SGHRS and CDR2 YFSETQ. CDR3 nucleotides: TGCGCCAGCGGCGTCCGGGACTCTAACACCGGGGAGCTGTTTTTT. It is translated as CASGVRDSNTGELFF.

This rearrangement joins TRBV7-2 to TRBJ1-1, with no clear D. From germline, CDR1 is SGHTA and CDR2 FQGNSA. The CDR3 runs to 12 residues. Between the trimmed V and J ends, which lost 5 bases and 6 bases, there was a span of 10 bases. The CDR3 is CASSPPSSEAFF. The CDR3 DNA reads as TGTGCCAGCAGCCCCCCTTCTTCTGAAGCTTTCTTT.

This clone was recorded only once. The chain couples TRBV6-6 to TRBJ2-3; 8 positions agree with TRBD2. V shed 6 bases, J shed 5 bases, and the junction held 7 bases outside the gene matches. The CDR3 length is 14 residues. Germline V CDR1 and CDR2: MNHNY, SVGAGI (reference sequence). The CDR3 DNA follows: TGTGCCAGCAGCTCCCCGCGGGAGGTAGATACGCAGTATTTT. Encoded protein: CASSSPREVDTQYF.

This rearrangement joins TRBV2 to TRBJ1-6; unclear D gene. Trimming shortened V by 5 bases and J by 10 bases, and 12 bases separated the two germline ends. The germline V gene encodes CDR1 SNHLY and CDR2 FYNNEI. The CDR3 runs 13 residues. DNA of the CDR3: TGTGCCAGCAGTCGAGGAACGGAATCACCCCTCCACTTT. Amino acid sequence: CASSRGTESPLHF.

This clone was counted between two and nine times. This chain connects TRBV4-1 to TRBJ1-5; no clear D gene. CDR1 is MGHRA and CDR2 is YSYEKL in the germline V gene. V was cut by 0 bases and J by 0 bases, with 6 bases left in between. This CDR3 is 15 amino acids long. CDR3 amino acids: CASSQEADSNQPQHF. CDR3 nucleotide sequence: TGCGCCAGCAGCCAAGAAGCGGATAGCAATCAGCCCCAGCATTTT.

This clone has only one observation. This rearrangement joins TRBV6-5 to TRBJ1-6; D gene ambiguous. Germline V lookup: CDR1 MNHEY, CDR2 SVGAGI. The CDR3 extends over 15 amino acids. Trimming pared 4 bases from V and 0 bases from J, leaving 7 bases between. The CDR3 loop is CASSSPGSYNSPLHF. DNA of the CDR3: TGTGCCAGCAGTTCCCCAGGCTCCTATAATTCACCCCTCCACTTT.

The CDR3 is CASGLLQGGYGYTF. CDR3 coding DNA: TGTGCTAGTGGTTTGCTACAGGGGGGCTATGGCTACACCTTC. This chain uses TRBV12-5 with TRBJ1-2; 8 bases are shared with TRBD1. Trimming took 2 bases from V and 4 from J; bases not matched to a gene: 3. Germline V gene data show CDR1 as LGHNT and CDR2 as FRNRAP. CDR3 length: 14 amino acids.

This clone has more than one count but fewer than ten. The CDR3 sequence: CASSQDGGSSGTDKNIQYF. The CDR3 DNA reads as TGCGCCAGCAGCCAAGATGGGGGGTCGTCCGGGACCGACAAAAACATTCAGTACTTC. This chain connects TRBV4-1 to TRBJ2-4, with D possibly TRBD2 on 6 matching bases. The germline V gene encodes CDR1 MGHRA and CDR2 YSYEKL. The ends were cut back, 0 bases at V and 3 bases at J, with 21 bases in the middle. The CDR3 is 19 amino acids.

The chain is built from TRBV5-1 and TRBJ1-1, with D possibly TRBD1 on 5 matching bases. The germline V gene encodes CDR1 SGHRS and CDR2 YFSETQ. The CDR3 length is 14 residues. Trimming pared 0 bases from V and 7 bases from J, leaving 13 bases between. The DNA of the CDR3 is TGCGCCAGCAGCTTGGGACAGTCCGGGGGTGAAGCTTTCTTT. It yields the protein CASSLGQSGGEAFF.

The chain couples TRBV7-2 to TRBJ2-1, with 11 bases matching TRBD2. The CDR3 loop spans 15 amino acids. Trimming at V came to 0 bases and at J to 7 bases, leaving 2 bases not matched to a gene. Germline lookup yields CDR1 SGHTA and CDR2 FQGNSA. The CDR3 bases are TGTGCCAGCAGCTTAGCCAGACTAGCGGGGAATGAGCAGTTCTTC. This encodes CASSLARLAGNEQFF.

The rearrangement joins TRBV7-9 to TRBJ1-1; TRBD1 matches at 8 bases. The trim removed 3 bases at V and 5 bases at J, leaving 2 bases unmatched. CDR1 is SEHNR and CDR2 is FQNEAQ in the germline V gene (reference sequence). CDR3 length: 13 residues. In DNA form, the CDR3 reads TGTGCCAGCAGCTTCAGGGGGCGGACTGAAGCTTTCTTT. Its translation: CASSFRGRTEAFF. The whole variable domain, filled in from reference TRBV7-9 and TRBJ1-1, reads DTGVSQNPRHKITKRGQNVTFRCDPISEHNRLYWYRQTLGQGPEFLTYFQNEAQLEKSRLLSDRFSAERPKGSFSTLEIQRTEQGDSAMYLCASSFRGRTEAFFGQGTRLTVV.

This clone is a singleton in its sample. This rearrangement joins TRBV2 to TRBJ1-1, with TRBD1 identical over 7 bases. Germline V gene sequence: CDR1 SNHLY, CDR2 FYNNEI. The ends lost 6 bases at V and 2 bases at J; junction bases unmatched: 6. The CDR3 covers 14 residues. DNA for the CDR3: TGTGCCAGCAGACGACAGGGTATCAACACTGAAGCTTTCTTT. It yields the protein CASRRQGINTEAFF.

V gene TRBV9 combines with J gene TRBJ1-3; the match to TRBD1 covers 9 bases. With 4 bases clipped from V and 3 bases from J, the junction kept 8 bases outside the gene matches. Germline CDR1 SGDLS, CDR2 YYNGEE. The CDR3 runs to 16 residues. The CDR3 DNA follows: TGTGCCAGCAGCCCCAACACGGGACAGGGTGGAAACACCATATATTTT. Its translation: CASSPNTGQGGNTIYF.

The J gene is TRBJ2-7, the V gene TRBV2; 8 positions agree with TRBD1. Germline CDR1 reads SNHLY; CDR2 reads FYNNEI. The junction had 10 bases not matched to a gene; V was cut back by 3 bases and J by 6 bases. The CDR3 runs to 15 residues. CDR3 loop: CASSDRGRGLSEQYF. In DNA, the CDR3 is TGTGCCAGCAGTGATAGGGGCAGGGGGCTTTCCGAGCAGTACTTC.

This clone has only a few counts. V usage is TRBV27 and J usage is TRBJ2-5; TRBD1 matches 7 bases. With V trimmed by 7 bases and J by 4 bases, 6 bases remained unmatched. CDR1 is MNHEY and CDR2 is SMNVEV in the germline V gene (reference sequence). There are 13 residues in the CDR3. The DNA for the CDR3 is TGTGCCAGCAAAAGACAGGGCGGAGAGACCCAGTACTTC. Protein: CASKRQGGETQYF.

The rearrangement uses TRBV2 and TRBJ2-2, with 8 bases matching TRBD1. V was pared by 3 bases and J by 5 bases, with 5 bases of the junction left unmatched. The length of the CDR3 is 15 residues. The germline V gene has CDR1 SNHLY and CDR2 FYNNEI. The CDR3 coding sequence is TGTGCCAGCAGTGAGGCAGGGGGCCGAACCGGGGAGCTGTTTTTT. It translates to CASSEAGGRTGELFF.

This clone was picked up a small number of times. The V call is TRBV4-1, the J call TRBJ2-1; 13 bases align to TRBD2. The CDR3 is 15 residues long. J was trimmed by 7 bases and V by 6 bases; bases with no gene match: 6. Per the germline V gene, CDR1 is MGHRA and CDR2 is YSYEKL. The CDR3 nucleotides read TGCGCCAGCAGGCCGGCGGGACTAGCGGGGAATGAGCAGTTCTTC. This gives the protein CASRPAGLAGNEQFF.

J is TRBJ2-5 and V is TRBV27, with a tentative D call TRBD2 (6 bases). CDR3 size: 15 residues. The germline V and J ends were trimmed by 8 bases and 3 bases, with 19 bases remaining between them. CDR1 is MNHEY and CDR2 is SMNVEV in the germline V gene (reference sequence). The CDR3 loop reads CASGTLGTGKETQYF. The CDR3 coding sequence is TGTGCCAGCGGGACCCTCGGGACTGGGAAAGAGACCCAGTACTTC.

The gene calls are TRBV18 and TRBJ2-5; tentatively, D is TRBD1 (6 bases). The CDR3 is 13 residues long. V lost 9 bases and J 5 bases, leaving 16 bases between the germline ends. The V gene's germline CDR1 is KGHSH and CDR2 LQKENI. CDR3 bases: TGTGCCAGTCAGGGGTTTCTCGACGAGACCCAGTACTTC. It encodes CASQGFLDETQYF.

The V and J genes are TRBV25-1 and TRBJ1-2; TRBD1 matches at 9 bases. Germline V gene sequence: CDR1 MGHDK, CDR2 SYGVNS. V trimming: 5 bases; J trimming: 8 bases; junction bases outside the gene matches: 9. The CDR3 sequence is 14 residues long. The CDR3, as DNA: TGTGCCAGCAGTCTAATGGGACAGGGAGGAGGCTACACCTTC. Protein: CASSLMGQGGGYTF.

The chain joins TRBV27 to TRBJ2-7; 10 bases agree with TRBD1. The ends lost 5 bases at V and 3 bases at J; junction bases unmatched: 10. Looked up from germline, CDR1 is MNHEY and CDR2 is SMNVEV (reference sequence). This CDR3 has 16 amino acids. As DNA, the CDR3 is TGTGCCAGCAGTCCCTCCACCGGGACAGGGGTCTACGAGCAGTACTTC. It is translated as CASSPSTGTGVYEQYF.

V usage is TRBV5-1 and J usage is TRBJ1-6; D ambiguous. The germline CDR1 and CDR2 sequences are SGHRS and YFSETQ. This CDR3 comprises 14 residues. Trimming took 6 bases from V and 4 from J, leaving 11 bases between them. CDR3 coding DNA: TGCGCCAGCAACCTAGACGGGTATAATTCACCCCTCCACTTT. Its protein product is CASNLDGYNSPLHF.

This clone was observed a few times. The chain couples TRBV5-1 to TRBJ2-5, with D perhaps TRBD2 (6 bases). The CDR3 is made up of 13 amino acids. Trimming pared 2 bases from V and 5 bases from J, leaving 10 bases between. Germline CDR1 reads SGHRS; CDR2 reads YFSETQ. The CDR3 protein is CASSFGGGETQYF. CDR3 sequence (DNA): TGCGCCAGCAGCTTTGGGGGAGGCGAGACCCAGTACTTC.

V and J are TRBV9 and TRBJ2-6; TRBD1 aligns across 8 bases. Per germline, CDR1 SGDLS and CDR2 YYNGEE. V was pared by 2 bases and J by 2 bases, with 12 bases of the junction left unmatched. The CDR3 loop spans 19 amino acids. CDR3 sequence: CASSVLTDRGFAGANVLTF. CDR3 bases: TGTGCCAGCAGCGTTTTAACCGACAGGGGTTTTGCTGGGGCCAACGTCCTGACTTTC. Using reference TRBV9 and TRBJ2-6 for the parts outside the CDR3, the full variable domain is DSGVTQTPKHLITATGQRVTLRCSPRSGDLSVYWYQQSLDQGLQFLIQYYNGEERAKGNILERFSAQQFPDLHSELNLSSLELGDSALYFCASSVLTDRGFAGANVLTFGAGSRLTVL.

This clone was counted between two and nine times. The genes are TRBV4-1 and TRBJ1-4; TRBD1 might be the D (6 bases). The V end lost 1 base, the J end lost 7 bases, and 7 bases lay between the germline ends. The germline gives CDR1 MGHRA, CDR2 YSYEKL. This CDR3 is built from 13 residues. CDR3 amino acids: CASSQVQGEKLFF. The CDR3 DNA follows: TGCGCCAGCAGCCAAGTACAGGGTGAAAAACTGTTTTTT.

This clone was observed once. V is TRBV7-9 and J is TRBJ1-2; tentatively, D is TRBD1 (5 bases). Deletions cut 2 bases from V and 7 bases from J, with 14 bases between. The CDR3 has 14 residues. Germline CDR1 reads SEHNR; CDR2 reads FQNEAQ (reference sequence). The CDR3: CASSLIPAGVGYTF. The DNA for the CDR3 is TGTGCCAGCAGCTTAATCCCCGCGGGGGTTGGCTACACCTTC.

The rearrangement uses TRBV11-2 and TRBJ1-6; TRBD1 agrees at 7 bases. This CDR3 is built from 16 residues. The V gene's germline CDR1 is SGHAT and CDR2 FQNNGV. V was clipped by 1 base and J by 9 bases; unmatched bases: 9. CDR3 amino acids: CASSLVQGVMGSPLHF. Written as DNA, the CDR3 is TGTGCCAGCAGCTTAGTTCAGGGGGTAATGGGTTCACCCCTCCACTTT.

The chain employs TRBV5-1 and TRBJ1-5, with 10 bases that match TRBD1. The V segment lost 1 base and the J segment 6 bases; nucleotides outside the gene matches: 10. Germline V gene sequence: CDR1 SGHRS, CDR2 YFSETQ. This CDR3 region has 17 residues. The CDR3 here is CASSLTARDRGIQPQHF. As DNA, the CDR3 is TGCGCCAGCAGCTTGACGGCCAGGGACAGGGGTATTCAGCCCCAGCATTTT.

To note about this clone: The junction departs from the called germline gene at one end, perhaps through a read error. The chain joins TRBV30 to TRBJ1-6; D call uncertain. CDR3 size: 11 residues. Per the germline V gene, CDR1 is GTSNPN and CDR2 is SVGIG (reference sequence). The CDR3 here is CAWSTSLPPHF. DNA of the CDR3: TGTGCCTGGAGTACGTCCCTACCCCCCCACTTT.